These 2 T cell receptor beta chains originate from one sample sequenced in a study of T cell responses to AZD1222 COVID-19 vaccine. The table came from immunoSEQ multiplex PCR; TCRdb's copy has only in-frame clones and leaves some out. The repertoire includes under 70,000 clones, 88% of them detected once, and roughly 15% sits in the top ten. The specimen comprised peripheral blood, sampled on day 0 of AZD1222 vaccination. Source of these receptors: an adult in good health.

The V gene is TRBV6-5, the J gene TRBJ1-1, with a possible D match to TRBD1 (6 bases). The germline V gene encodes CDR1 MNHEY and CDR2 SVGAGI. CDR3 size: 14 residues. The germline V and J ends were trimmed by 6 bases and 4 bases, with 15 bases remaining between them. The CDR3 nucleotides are TGTGCCAGCAGCTTTCAGGGGCCCGGCACTGAAGCTTTCTTT. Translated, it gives CASSFQGPGTEAFF.

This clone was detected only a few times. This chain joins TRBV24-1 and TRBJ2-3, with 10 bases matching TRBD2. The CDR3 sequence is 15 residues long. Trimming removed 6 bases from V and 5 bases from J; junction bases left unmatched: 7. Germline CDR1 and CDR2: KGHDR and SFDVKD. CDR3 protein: CATSLAGGKRDTQYF. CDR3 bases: TGTGCCACCAGTTTAGCGGGAGGAAAGAGAGATACGCAGTATTTT.